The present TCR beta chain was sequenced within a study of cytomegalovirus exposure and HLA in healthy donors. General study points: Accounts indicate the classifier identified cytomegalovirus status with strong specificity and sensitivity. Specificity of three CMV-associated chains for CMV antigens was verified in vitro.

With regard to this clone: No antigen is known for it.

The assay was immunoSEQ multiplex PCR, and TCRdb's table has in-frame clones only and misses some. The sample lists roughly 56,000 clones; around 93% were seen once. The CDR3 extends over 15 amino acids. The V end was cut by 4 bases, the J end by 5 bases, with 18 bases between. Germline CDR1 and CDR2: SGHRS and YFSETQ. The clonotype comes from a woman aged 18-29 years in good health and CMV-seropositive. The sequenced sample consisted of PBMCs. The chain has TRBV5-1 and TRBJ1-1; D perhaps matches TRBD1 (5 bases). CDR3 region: CASSTDGGGGTEAFF. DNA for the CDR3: TGCGCCAGCAGCACCGATGGGGGGGGAGGAACTGAAGCTTTCTTT.